The 21 T cell receptor beta chains below come from one sample, sequenced in a study of blood T cell repertoires in COVID-19. Libraries were prepared by immunoSEQ multiplex PCR; TCRdb keeps only in-frame clonotypes and omits some of them. This table holds tens of thousands of clones, 86% found once. The sequencing sample was made of peripheral blood. Receptors originate from a human donor in a cohort sampled during active COVID-19.

The chain has TRBV18 and TRBJ1-1; tentative D call: TRBD1 (5 bases). Between the trimmed V and J ends, which lost 1 base and 0 bases, there was a span of 6 bases. From germline, CDR1 is KGHSH and CDR2 LQKENI. This CDR3 has 14 residues. CDR3 in amino acids: CASSPQGMNTEAFF. CDR3 in DNA: TGTGCCAGCTCACCACAGGGGATGAACACTGAAGCTTTCTTT.

The chain employs TRBV10-2 and TRBJ1-2, with TRBD1 as a possible D gene (5 bases). The ends were cut back, 5 bases at V and 2 bases at J, with 12 bases in the middle. Looked up from germline, CDR1 is WSHSY and CDR2 is SAAADI. The CDR3 totals 14 residues. This chain's CDR3 is CASSRMDMNYGYTF. CDR3 DNA sequence: TGCGCCAGCAGTCGAATGGACATGAACTATGGCTACACCTTC.

The chain is built from TRBV6-5 and TRBJ2-2; D is ambiguous. In germline, CDR1 is MNHEY, CDR2 SVGAGI. The V end lost 0 bases, the J end lost 0 bases, and 8 bases lay between the germline ends. CDR3 size: 16 residues. CDR3 nucleotide sequence: TGTGCCAGCAGTTACTCGGGCAGCCCGAACACCGGGGAGCTGTTTTTT. Translated: CASSYSGSPNTGELFF.

The genes are TRBV5-1 and TRBJ2-6; D not resolved. The CDR3 runs 15 residues. Germline V CDR1 and CDR2: SGHRS, YFSETQ. V was trimmed by 5 bases and J by 0 bases, leaving 9 bases between them. Here the CDR3 reads CASRIYSSGANVLTF. For the CDR3, the DNA is TGCGCCAGCAGAATCTACAGCTCTGGGGCCAACGTCCTGACTTTC.

The CDR3 sequence is CAWSVGGNSPLHF. In nucleotides, the CDR3 is TGTGCCTGGAGTGTAGGAGGTAATTCACCCCTCCACTTT. This chain connects TRBV30 to TRBJ1-6; D call uncertain. Deletions cut 0 bases from V and 6 bases from J, with 6 bases between. CDR1 GTSNPN and CDR2 SVGIG come from the germline V gene (reference sequence). This CDR3 contains 13 residues.

The chain carries TRBV19 and TRBJ2-6; 12 nucleotides align to TRBD1. This CDR3 contains 17 residues. V gave up 5 bases and J gave up 4 bases; unmatched junction bases: 6. Germline values: CDR1 LNHDA, CDR2 SQIVND (reference sequence). This CDR3 is CASSGGQGAVGANVLTF. The CDR3 DNA follows: TGTGCCAGTAGTGGGGGACAGGGGGCAGTAGGGGCCAACGTCCTGACTTTC.

The sample holds a few counts of this clone. The chain joins TRBV27 to TRBJ2-3, with D perhaps TRBD2 (6 bases). From germline, CDR1 is MNHEY and CDR2 SMNVEV (reference sequence). The CDR3 runs to 14 residues. The ends were cut back, 6 bases at V and 5 bases at J, with 15 bases in the middle. CDR3 bases: TGTGCCAGCAGGATTCTAGCGACTGAAGATACGCAGTATTTT. Protein product: CASRILATEDTQYF.

V usage is TRBV6-5 and J usage is TRBJ2-1, with a possible D match to TRBD1 (5 bases). CDR1 is MNHEY and CDR2 is SVGAGI in the germline V gene. The CDR3 covers 11 residues. The V end was cut by 2 bases, the J end by 15 bases, with 11 bases between. The CDR3 DNA is TGTGCCAGCAGTTACCAGGGTCTGGGGTTCTTC. This encodes CASSYQGLGFF.

This clone was seen once. V is TRBV5-5 and J is TRBJ1-6; 9 bases are shared with TRBD1. The germline gives CDR1 SGHKS, CDR2 YYEKEE (reference sequence). V gave up 2 bases and J gave up 7 bases; unmatched junction bases: 13. The CDR3 is made up of 18 amino acids. The CDR3 sequence: CASSFGPGQGFVNSPLHF. CDR3 nucleotides: TGTGCCAGCAGCTTTGGCCCGGGACAGGGCTTCGTAAATTCACCCCTCCACTTT. Looking up the rest from reference TRBV5-5 and TRBJ1-6 gives the full variable domain: DAGVTQSPTHLIKTRGQQVTLRCSPISGHKSVSWYQQVLGQGPQFIFQYYEKEERGRGNFPDRFSARQFPNYSSELNVNALLLGDSALYLCASSFGPGQGFVNSPLHFGNGTRLTVT.

The chain joins TRBV2 to TRBJ2-5; D is possibly TRBD2 (6 bases). The germline V gene has CDR1 SNHLY and CDR2 FYNNEI. CDR3 size: 14 residues. V was shortened by 7 bases and J by 1 base, with 13 bases between the two germline ends. CDR3 loop: CASTSSGFQETQYF. The CDR3 DNA follows: TGTGCCAGCACTTCGAGCGGGTTCCAAGAGACCCAGTACTTC.

The J gene is TRBJ2-7, the V gene TRBV6-6, with TRBD1 identical over 10 bases. Unmatched junction bases numbered 4, after V lost 3 bases and J lost 2 bases. Looked up from germline, CDR1 is MNHNY and CDR2 is SVGAGI (reference sequence). This CDR3 spans 15 amino acids. The CDR3 protein is CASSYGQGGAYEQYF. The CDR3 nucleotides read TGTGCCAGCAGTTATGGACAGGGGGGCGCCTACGAGCAGTACTTC.

By share of the sample, this clone is medium-sized. V and J are TRBV11-3 and TRBJ2-7; 8 bases agree with TRBD1. V lost 0 bases and J lost 2; bases outside the gene matches: 6. This CDR3 has 16 amino acids. Germline V gene sequence: CDR1 SGHNT, CDR2 YENEEA. The CDR3 DNA is TGTGCCAGCAGCTTAGAAACCGGACAGGGTCCCTACGAGCAGTACTTC. It translates to CASSLETGQGPYEQYF. Full variable domain (missing parts from reference TRBV11-3 and TRBJ2-7): EAGVVQSPRYKIIEKKQPVAFWCNPISGHNTLYWYLQNLGQGPELLIRYENEEAVDDSQLPKDRFSAERLKGVDSTLKIQPAELGDSAVYLCASSLETGQGPYEQYFGPGTRLTVT.

The rearrangement links TRBV19 to TRBJ2-6, with a weak D call TRBD2 (6 bases). The V end lost 1 base, the J end lost 0 bases, and 10 bases lay between the germline ends. CDR3 length equals 17 residues. In germline, CDR1 is LNHDA, CDR2 SQIVND (reference sequence). CDR3 DNA sequence: TGTGCCAGTAGTATAGGGGGAGGAGGCTCTGGGGCCAACGTCCTGACTTTC. It codes for CASSIGGGGSGANVLTF. Looking up the rest from reference TRBV19 and TRBJ2-6 gives the full variable domain: DGGITQSPKYLFRKEGQNVTLSCEQNLNHDAMYWYRQDPGQGLRLIYYSQIVNDFQKGDIAEGYSVSREKKESFPLTVTSAQKNPTAFYLCASSIGGGGSGANVLTFGAGSRLTVL.

This clone was found once. The chain has TRBV4-1 and TRBJ1-1, with 8 bases fitting TRBD1. The CDR3 totals 15 residues. Germline trimming cut 1 base from V and 13 bases from J; bases unmatched to any gene: 14. Germline values: CDR1 MGHRA, CDR2 YSYEKL. CDR3 nucleotides: TGCGCCAGCAGCCAAGGAGGGGCAGGGGGCGAGTTGGGTTTCTTT. Its protein is CASSQGGAGGELGFF.

The rearrangement links TRBV2 to TRBJ2-1; D is possibly TRBD2 (5 bases). The CDR3 extends over 11 amino acids. The germline V and J ends were trimmed by 8 bases and 8 bases, with 10 bases remaining between them. Germline CDR1 and CDR2: SNHLY and FYNNEI. CDR3 protein: CASGPSYEQFF. The CDR3 coding sequence is TGTGCCAGCGGGCCTAGCTATGAGCAGTTCTTC.

This rearrangement joins TRBV4-1 to TRBJ2-3; D unresolved. This CDR3 is 15 amino acids long. The V end was cut by 0 bases, the J end by 1 base, with 8 bases between. Germline V gene sequence: CDR1 MGHRA, CDR2 YSYEKL. The CDR3: CASSQDDIGTDTQYF. The CDR3 DNA reads as TGCGCCAGCAGCCAAGACGACATTGGCACAGATACGCAGTATTTT.

This clone has more than one count but fewer than ten. V usage is TRBV3-1 (or the pseudogene TRBV3-2) and J usage is TRBJ2-7; 8 nucleotides align to TRBD2. The germline gives CDR1 LGHDT, CDR2 YNNKEL (reference sequence). The CDR3 is made up of 15 amino acids. Trimming at V came to 4 bases and at J to 2 bases, leaving 7 bases not matched to a gene. The CDR3 region is CASSLLAGGPYEQYF. In DNA form, the CDR3 reads TGTGCCAGCAGCCTTCTCGCGGGGGGACCCTACGAGCAGTACTTC.

This clone was counted a single time. This chain uses TRBV28 with TRBJ2-7, with 8 bases identical to TRBD1. J was trimmed by 7 bases and V by 3 bases; bases with no gene match: 8. The germline V gene encodes CDR1 MDHEN and CDR2 SYDVKM. There are 14 residues in the CDR3. The CDR3 loop reads CASSFSRGQGEQYF. The CDR3 DNA reads TGTGCCAGCAGTTTCTCCAGGGGGCAGGGTGAGCAGTACTTC.

This sequence joins TRBV7-9 and TRBJ2-2; no firm D call. CDR1 and CDR2 (germline): SEHNR, FQNEAQ (reference sequence). CDR3 length equals 13 residues. V lost 1 base to trimming and J lost 4 bases, with 4 bases between them. CDR3 coding DNA: TGTGCCAGCAGCTTAGGCAGCACCGGGGAGCTGTTTTTT. Residues: CASSLGSTGELFF. The variable domain in full, with the rest retrieved from reference TRBV7-9 and TRBJ2-2, is DTGVSQNPRHKITKRGQNVTFRCDPISEHNRLYWYRQTLGQGPEFLTYFQNEAQLEKSRLLSDRFSAERPKGSFSTLEIQRTEQGDSAMYLCASSLGSTGELFFGEGSRLTVL.

The chain combines TRBV5-1 with TRBJ2-5; D not certain. Germline V gives CDR1 SGHRS, CDR2 YFSETQ. The V gene lost 1 base and the J gene lost 1 base, with 11 bases spanning the gap. CDR3 length equals 15 residues. CDR3 region: CASSLSSGVQETQYF. CDR3 in DNA: TGCGCCAGCAGCTTGTCATCGGGTGTCCAAGAGACCCAGTACTTC. The whole variable domain, remainder taken from reference TRBV5-1 and TRBJ2-5, is KAGVTQTPRYLIKTRGQQVTLSCSPISGHRSVSWYQQTPGQGLQFLFEYFSETQRNKGNFPGRFSGRQFSNSRSEMNVSTLELGDSALYLCASSLSSGVQETQYFGPGTRLLVL.

The V gene is TRBV2, the J gene TRBJ1-2; 7 nucleotides align to TRBD1. This CDR3 spans 15 amino acids. CDR1 is SNHLY, CDR2 FYNNEI, per germline. Germline trimming cut 6 bases from V and 3 bases from J; bases unmatched to any gene: 10. The DNA of the CDR3 is TGTGCCAGCAGCCTCCGGGGACAGACGTACTATGGCTACACCTTC. This codes for CASSLRGQTYYGYTF.